The rows below give T cell receptor beta chains drawn from one sample of a study of regulatory T cells in long-lasting Graves disease. TCRdb re-analysed the multiplex PCR reads in MiXCR, keeping a single row per CDR3 protein. Of roughly 440,000 distinct CDR3 sequences in the sample, over 15% were seen once. Separately, the same data were catalogued under a study of T cells in Graves' hyperthyroidism and ophthalmopathy.

The sample in question was peripheral blood mononuclear cells (PBMCs), obtained at new diagnosis, from a patient treated with antithyroid drugs. Receptor source: a woman aged 18-29 years with Graves disease. Both conserved end residues are part of each CDR3. The D gene is left open where the match is weak. For some rows the clone size is stated as once, few or many, or as a class when expanded; others skip it.

V gene	J gene	D gene	clone size	CDR3 DNA	CDR3 protein
TRBV20-1	TRBJ1-2	NA	few	TGCAGTGCTATACCTGGACAGAGCTATGGCTACACCTTC	CSAIPGQSYGYTF
TRBV6-5	TRBJ1-4	NA	NA	TGTGCCAGCAGTTACTCGATATTGGGGGCGCAAAGTGAAAAACTGTTTTTT	CASSYSILGAQSEKLFF
TRBV11-2	TRBJ2-5	NA	many	TGTGCCAGCACCTCCGGAGAGACCCAGTACTTC	CASTSGETQYF
TRBV7-9	TRBJ2-7	NA	NA	TGTGCCAGCAGCGGCATGAGGAACTACGAGCAGTACTTC	CASSGMRNYEQYF
TRBV6-1	TRBJ2-1	NA	few	TGTGCCAGCAGTGATTTTGACAATGAGCAGTTCTTC	CASSDFDNEQFF
TRBV3-1	TRBJ2-7	TRBD2	many	TGTGCCAGCAGCCAAACCGGGACTAATGAGCAGTACTTC	CASSQTGTNEQYF
TRBV7-3	TRBJ1-1	NA	few	TGTGCCAGCAGCTTAACAGGGCAGAACACTGAAGCTTTCTTT	CASSLTGQNTEAFF
TRBV18	TRBJ2-7	NA	NA	TGTGCCAGCTCACCTTCTATAGCGGCGTACGAGCAGTACTTC	CASSPSIAAYEQYF
TRBV24-1	TRBJ2-3	TRBD2	NA	TGTGCCACCAGTGATGTGCTAGCGGGAGTGGCCGATACGCAGTATTTT	CATSDVLAGVADTQYF
TRBV3-1	TRBJ2-7	TRBD2	many	TGTGCCAGCAGCCAAGGTATCAGCGGGAGGGCCTACGAGCAGTACTTC	CASSQGISGRAYEQYF
TRBV27	TRBJ2-7	NA	few	TGTGCCAGCAGTTTAAAGTACAGCTACTACGAGCAGTACTTC	CASSLKYSYYEQYF
TRBV5-5	TRBJ1-1	NA	NA	TGTGCCAGCAGCTTTAGGCCCGGTGATTTGGACACTGAAGCTTTCTTT	CASSFRPGDLDTEAFF
TRBV5-1	TRBJ2-1	TRBD1	NA	TGCGCCAGCAGCGGGATGGACAGGGGCCAATACAATGAGCAGTTCTTC	CASSGMDRGQYNEQFF